This TCR beta chain was observed in a study of breast tumors, draining lymph nodes, adjacent tissues. TCRdb reprocessed the multiplex PCR reads via MiXCR and lists one record per CDR3 protein. The sample consists of some 22,000 distinct CDR3 sequences, 58% of them appearing once. J gave up 7 bases and V 6 bases, and 10 bases lay outside the gene matches. The V gene's germline CDR1 is MNHEY and CDR2 SMNVEV (reference sequence). CDR3 length equals 14 residues. This clonotype was detected ten times or more. The sample taken for sequencing was breast tumor tissue. This clonotype was obtained from a female donor with breast cancer. Some clones in this sample may be carry-over from other donors' samples. The rearrangement joins TRBV27 to TRBJ2-7; 9 bases agree with TRBD1. The CDR3 nucleotides read TGTGCCAGCAGCTTCTGGACAGGGGCGAGAGAGCAGTACTTC. Its protein is CASSFWTGAREQYF.